The 30 T cell receptor beta chains listed next were all sequenced from one sample in a study of early T cells in non-severe SARS-CoV-2 infection. TCRdb processed the 5' RACE reads anew with MiXCR; each CDR3 protein has one entry. The repertoire holds about 30,000 distinct CDR3 sequences, with approximately 7% as singletons. The sample was whole blood. These receptors were collected from an adult who was a healthcare worker with PCR-confirmed SARS-CoV-2 infection or an uninfected control (not recorded which).

Many counts were recorded for this clonotype. The chain links TRBV20-1 to TRBJ1-2; 7 positions agree with TRBD1. CDR3 length equals 16 residues. V gave up 1 base and J gave up 5 bases; unmatched junction bases: 13. Germline V lookup: CDR1 DFQATT, CDR2 SNEGSKA (reference sequence). The CDR3 loop reads CSARAPRGGVGYGYTF. The CDR3, as DNA: TGCAGTGCTAGAGCCCCGAGAGGGGGCGTCGGATATGGCTACACCTTC.

This clonotype appeared many times. V usage is TRBV9 and J usage is TRBJ2-1; 7 bases map to TRBD2. J gave up 7 bases and V 1 base, and 8 bases lay outside the gene matches. This CDR3 has 15 amino acids. Germline CDR1 is SGDLS and CDR2 is YYNGEE. The CDR3, as DNA: TGTGCCAGCAGCGTAAATGGCGGGAGTCCTAATGAGCAGTTCTTC. Translating gives CASSVNGGSPNEQFF. Full variable domain (remainder filled in from reference TRBV9 and TRBJ2-1): DSGVTQTPKHLITATGQRVTLRCSPRSGDLSVYWYQQSLDQGLQFLIQYYNGEERAKGNILERFSAQQFPDLHSELNLSSLELGDSALYFCASSVNGGSPNEQFFGPGTRLTVL.

This clonotype has at least ten counts. The J gene is TRBJ2-3, the V gene TRBV24-1; 8 positions match TRBD1. The CDR3 is 13 amino acids. CDR1 is KGHDR and CDR2 is SFDVKD in the germline V gene. Trimming cost V 5 bases and J 5 bases; bases outside gene matches: 2. The CDR3 loop reads CATSGTGKDTQYF. CDR3 coding DNA: TGTGCCACCAGTGGGACAGGGAAAGATACGCAGTATTTT.

This clonotype occurred many times. The gene calls are TRBV30 and TRBJ2-3; D uncertain. This CDR3 spans 12 amino acids. V was shortened by 1 base and J by 0 bases, with 2 bases between the two germline ends. The germline gives CDR1 GTSNPN, CDR2 SVGIG (reference sequence). In nucleotides, the CDR3 is TGTGCCTGGAGTGGTAGCACAGATACGCAGTATTTT. Its translation is CAWSGSTDTQYF.

This chain connects TRBV15 to TRBJ2-3; no definite D call. The germline V gene has CDR1 LNHNV and CDR2 YYDKDF (reference sequence). V was pared by 0 bases and J by 7 bases, with 5 bases between. The CDR3 length is 12 residues. CDR3: CATSRDLNTQYF. CDR3 nucleotides: TGTGCCACCAGCAGAGATCTAAATACGCAGTATTTT.

This clonotype was detected many times. The chain uses TRBV4-1 and TRBJ2-2; TRBD2 matches at 9 bases. This CDR3 is 17 amino acids long. The V and J ends lost 2 bases and 4 bases, in that order; junction bases with no gene match: 8. Germline V CDR1 and CDR2: MGHRA, YSYEKL. The DNA of the CDR3 is TGCGCCAGCAGCCAAAAAAAGCGGGGGGCCTCCACCGGGGAGCTGTTTTTT. Translating gives CASSQKKRGASTGELFF.

This clonotype has ten or more counts. This chain links TRBV7-2 with TRBJ2-6; D is perhaps TRBD2 (5 bases). The germline V gene has CDR1 SGHTA and CDR2 FQGNSA. The CDR3 consists of 18 residues. Trimming took off 1 base at V and 0 bases at J, with 13 bases between the two ends. DNA of the CDR3: TGTGCCAGCAGCTTAGTTTCCGGACTGGGCTCTGGGGCCAACGTCCTGACTTTC. Its translation is CASSLVSGLGSGANVLTF.

The V call is TRBV3-1, the J call TRBJ2-1; 9 bases agree with TRBD2. CDR1 and CDR2 (germline): LGHDT, YNNKEL (reference sequence). The V gene end was trimmed by 5 bases and the J gene end by 0 bases; junction bases not matched to a gene: 5. The CDR3 is 16 residues long. The CDR3 coding sequence is TGTGCCAGCAGCGGCTCTAGCGGGATCTCCTACAATGAGCAGTTCTTC. It codes for CASSGSSGISYNEQFF.

This clonotype occurred many times. The chain is built from TRBV19 and TRBJ2-3; D unclear. CDR1 and CDR2 (germline): LNHDA, SQIVND (reference sequence). There are 13 residues in the CDR3. V was pared by 4 bases and J by 5 bases, with 10 bases between. The CDR3 loop reads CASSTQRIDTQYF. The CDR3 DNA follows: TGTGCCAGTAGTACTCAAAGGATAGATACGCAGTATTTT. Full variable domain (outside the CDR3, taken from reference TRBV19 and TRBJ2-3): DGGITQSPKYLFRKEGQNVTLSCEQNLNHDAMYWYRQDPGQGLRLIYYSQIVNDFQKGDIAEGYSVSREKKESFPLTVTSAQKNPTAFYLCASSTQRIDTQYFGPGTRLTVL.

This clonotype was detected ten times or more. The DNA for the CDR3 is TGCAGTGCTACTAGCGGGTCCTACGAGCAGTACTTC. Amino acids: CSATSGSYEQYF. This chain links TRBV20-1 with TRBJ2-7; 8 bases match TRBD2. The CDR3 is made up of 12 amino acids. The germline gives CDR1 DFQATT, CDR2 SNEGSKA (reference sequence). J lost 1 base, V lost 4 bases, and 0 bases had no gene match.

This clonotype was picked up many times. This chain connects TRBV20-1 to TRBJ2-3; D ambiguous. The V gene's germline CDR1 is DFQATT and CDR2 SNEGSKA (reference sequence). Trimming took 0 bases from V and 1 from J, leaving 8 bases between them. The CDR3 consists of 14 residues. The CDR3 sequence is CSAREVRGTDTQYF. For the CDR3, the DNA is TGCAGTGCTAGAGAAGTCCGGGGCACAGATACGCAGTATTTT.

This clonotype is medium-sized (0.01 to 0.1%) in the sample. This chain uses TRBV24-1 with TRBJ2-3; a weak D match, TRBD1 (6 bases). Germline values: CDR1 KGHDR, CDR2 SFDVKD. Trimming stripped 3 bases from V and 4 bases from J, with 13 bases between. This CDR3 is built from 15 residues. In DNA, the CDR3 is TGTGCCACCAGTGATATGGGCAGGGGAGCAGATACGCAGTATTTT. It encodes CATSDMGRGADTQYF.

The CDR3 sequence: CSARQQDYYEQYF. The CDR3 DNA reads TGCAGTGCTAGGCAACAGGACTACTACGAGCAGTACTTC. The V call is TRBV20-1, the J call TRBJ2-7, with D possibly matching TRBD2 (6 bases). The V and J ends lost 3 bases and 3 bases respectively, with 12 bases between them. The CDR3 has 13 amino acids. The germline gives CDR1 DFQATT, CDR2 SNEGSKA (reference sequence).

This clonotype was detected many times. The chain has TRBV12-5 and TRBJ1-2, with 7 bases matching TRBD1. This CDR3 contains 15 residues. Germline V gene sequence: CDR1 LGHNT, CDR2 FRNRAP. Germline trimming cut 6 bases from V and 5 bases from J; bases unmatched to any gene: 12. The CDR3 DNA reads TGTGCTAGTGGCCGGGGACAGTTAGTTGGGTATGGCTACACCTTC. Encoded protein: CASGRGQLVGYGYTF.

Details on this clonotype: This may be a read error, as it is one base from a much larger clone. The V call is TRBV9, the J call TRBJ1-5; maybe TRBD1 (5 bases). CDR1 SGDLS and CDR2 YYNGEE come from the germline V gene. The CDR3 length is 15 residues. CDR3: CASSVGQNSNRPQHF. Written as DNA, the CDR3 is TGTGCCAGCAGCGTAGGACAGAATAGCAATCGGCCCCAGCATTTT.

The sample holds many counts of this clonotype. This chain connects TRBV11-3 to TRBJ2-7; a possible D gene is TRBD2 (7 bases). V was clipped by 5 bases and J by 5 bases, with 19 bases between them. The CDR3 has 15 amino acids. Per germline, CDR1 SGHNT and CDR2 YENEEA. The CDR3 spells CASSILEGGSHEQYF. The CDR3 DNA sequence: TGTGCCAGCAGCATCCTAGAGGGGGGGAGCCACGAGCAGTACTTC.

This clonotype appeared many times. DNA for the CDR3: TGTGCCAGCAGCTTACCCTTGACCGTGAACACTGAAGCTTTCTTT. It encodes CASSLPLTVNTEAFF. The J gene is TRBJ1-1, the V gene TRBV7-9; no clear D. V was pared by 2 bases and J by 0 bases, with 10 bases between. This CDR3 is 15 amino acids long. Germline CDR1 reads SEHNR; CDR2 reads FQNEAQ (reference sequence).

The V and J genes are TRBV30 and TRBJ2-7; the D is unclear. V was clipped by 1 base and J by 3 bases, with 7 bases between them. This CDR3 comprises 12 residues. Germline V gene sequence: CDR1 GTSNPN, CDR2 SVGIG (reference sequence). CDR3 loop: CAWSDLHYEQYF. The CDR3 region has the DNA TGTGCCTGGAGTGACCTGCACTACGAGCAGTACTTC.

This clonotype was recorded many times. The chain has TRBV20-1 and TRBJ1-6, with D unresolved. This CDR3 is built from 13 residues. Trimming shortened V by 3 bases and J by 6 bases, and 9 bases separated the two germline ends. Germline CDR1 DFQATT, CDR2 SNEGSKA (reference sequence). CDR3 in DNA: TGCAGTGCTAGGAGTGCAGTTAATTCACCCCTCCACTTT. The encoded protein is CSARSAVNSPLHF.

This clonotype was observed a handful of times. This chain joins TRBV7-8 and TRBJ2-3; TRBD1 matches at 8 bases. Germline V CDR1 and CDR2: SGHVS, FQNEAQ. V was clipped by 4 bases and J by 3 bases; unmatched bases: 9. The CDR3 contains 16 residues. CDR3 amino acids: CASSYQTGGWTDTQYF. For the CDR3, the DNA is TGTGCCAGCAGCTATCAAACAGGGGGTTGGACAGATACGCAGTATTTT. The full variable domain, in which reference TRBV7-8 and TRBJ2-3 provide the parts outside the CDR3, is GAGVSQSPRYKVAKRGQDVALRCDPISGHVSLFWYQQALGQGPEFLTYFQNEAQLDKSGLPSDRFFAERPEGSVSTLKIQRTQQEDSAVYLCASSYQTGGWTDTQYFGPGTRLTVL.

The chain is built from TRBV7-9 and TRBJ2-1, with 14 bases that match TRBD2. Germline V gene data show CDR1 as SEHNR and CDR2 as FQNEAQ (reference sequence). The CDR3 extends over 17 amino acids. Germline trimming cut 5 bases from V and 4 bases from J; bases unmatched to any gene: 7. CDR3 residues: CASSPTGLAGAYNEQFF. CDR3 nucleotides: TGTGCCAGCAGCCCTACGGGACTAGCGGGAGCTTACAATGAGCAGTTCTTC.

This clonotype was recorded at least ten times. This sequence joins TRBV7-9 and TRBJ1-2; D gene ambiguous. The CDR3 totals 13 residues. Trimming pared 3 bases from V and 4 bases from J, leaving 9 bases between. CDR1 is SEHNR, CDR2 FQNEAQ, per germline (reference sequence). Here the CDR3 reads CASSFPGVYGYTF. The CDR3 DNA reads as TGTGCCAGCAGCTTCCCTGGCGTCTATGGCTACACCTTC.

This chain uses TRBV6-5 with TRBJ2-7; tentatively, D is TRBD1 (6 bases). Deletions cut 2 bases from V and 6 bases from J, with 14 bases between. Germline CDR1 and CDR2: MNHEY and SVGAGI. The CDR3 totals 14 residues. Written as DNA, the CDR3 is TGTGCCAGCAGTTACGGGCAGGGGAAGGTCGAGCAGTACTTC. It codes for CASSYGQGKVEQYF.

This clonotype was seen a handful of times. V is TRBV5-5 and J is TRBJ2-4; D remains unclear. V was trimmed by 2 bases and J by 8 bases, leaving 8 bases between them. The CDR3 is 12 residues long. The germline gives CDR1 SGHKS, CDR2 YYEKEE (reference sequence). In DNA form, the CDR3 reads TGTGCCAGCAGCTTTGGGGTAGACATTCAGTACTTC. Translating it yields CASSFGVDIQYF.

This clonotype was detected many times. This chain joins TRBV7-2 and TRBJ1-1; no reliable D call. This CDR3 comprises 12 residues. V lost 3 bases and J lost 6, with 8 bases in between. Germline assignment: CDR1 SGHTA and CDR2 FQGNSA. This chain's CDR3 is CASSLGGPEAFF. CDR3 DNA sequence: TGTGCCAGCAGCTTGGGCGGGCCTGAAGCTTTCTTT.

V and J are TRBV29-1 and TRBJ2-7; D possibly corresponds to TRBD2 (5 bases). Looked up from germline, CDR1 is SQVTM and CDR2 is ANQGSEA. The length of the CDR3 is 13 residues. V was pared by 6 bases and J by 2 bases, with 14 bases between. The CDR3 DNA is TGCAGCGTGTACAGAGCCGGGGCCTACGAGCAGTACTTC. It is translated as CSVYRAGAYEQYF.

This clonotype occurred many times. V and J are TRBV24-1 and TRBJ2-1; D gene unclear. V was pared by 8 bases and J by 0 bases, with 7 bases between. The CDR3 runs 13 residues. CDR1 is KGHDR and CDR2 is SFDVKD in the germline V gene. The CDR3 DNA is TGTGCCACCATGAGTAGCTCCTACAATGAGCAGTTCTTC. It yields the protein CATMSSSYNEQFF.

Points on this clonotype: A much larger clone is a single base away; this may be a read error. This chain connects TRBV2 to TRBJ1-6, with D possibly matching TRBD1 (6 bases). The CDR3 extends over 14 amino acids. Germline V gene lookup returns CDR1 SNHLY and CDR2 FYNNEI. CDR3: CASAGQPPNSSLHF. CDR3 sequence (DNA): TGTGCCAGCGCAGGACAGCCGCCAAATTCATCCCTCCACTTT.

This clonotype has more than one count but fewer than ten. V and J are TRBV7-8 and TRBJ1-3; 7 nucleotides line up with TRBD1. Germline V gene lookup returns CDR1 SGHVS and CDR2 FQNEAQ. V shed 5 bases and J 0 bases; nucleotides not matched to a gene: 7. The CDR3 contains 16 residues. The CDR3 DNA reads TGTGCCAGCAGCCTCCGACAGGGCCTCTCTGGAAACACCATATATTTT. Translating it yields CASSLRQGLSGNTIYF.

The rearrangement uses TRBV28 and TRBJ1-1; tentative D call: TRBD1 (5 bases). Germline CDR1 and CDR2: MDHEN and SYDVKM. The CDR3 totals 14 residues. The V end lost 1 base, the J end lost 4 bases, and 10 bases lay between the germline ends. CDR3 loop: CASSLLPGGTEAFF. In DNA form, the CDR3 reads TGTGCCAGCAGTTTATTGCCCGGGGGCACTGAAGCTTTCTTT. Full variable domain (missing parts from reference TRBV28 and TRBJ1-1): DVKVTQSSRYLVKRTGEKVFLECVQDMDHENMFWYRQDPGLGLRLIYFSYDVKMKEKGDIPEGYSVSREKKERFSLILESASTNQTSMYLCASSLLPGGTEAFFGQGTRLTVV.